This T cell receptor (beta chain) emerged from a study of blood T cell repertoires in COVID-19. Study-level background: COVID-19 samples collected from the United States, Italy and Spain covered acute and convalescent phases. T cells, B-cell-depleted T cells, or PBMCs provided the cDNA or gDNA that served as material.

Germline V gene sequence: CDR1 LNHDA, CDR2 SQIVND (reference sequence). V lost 7 bases and J lost 2; bases outside the gene matches: 4. The CDR3 length is 14 residues. Seattle's cohort entered during active infection and was followed longitudinally. Authors' analysis steps: Quantification of nucleated cells was approximated via reference gene primer amplification. Measured with immunoSEQ multiplex PCR; TCRdb has only the in-frame clones, and not every one. The V and J calls and the clone size are those of that table, but D and trimming were determined from the DNA. The sample yields around 370,000 clones, roughly 86% seen once.

The genes are TRBV19 and TRBJ1-2; 10 nucleotides line up with TRBD1. This receptor was identified in a woman aged 70 to 79 with COVID-19, enrolled during active disease. The sequencing input was peripheral blood. The CDR3 region is CASIGDRGNYGYTF. CDR3 DNA sequence: TGTGCCAGTATCGGGGACAGGGGAAACTATGGCTACACCTTC. The full variable domain, with the rest looked up from reference TRBV19 and TRBJ1-2, is DGGITQSPKYLFRKEGQNVTLSCEQNLNHDAMYWYRQDPGQGLRLIYYSQIVNDFQKGDIAEGYSVSREKKESFPLTVTSAQKNPTAFYLCASIGDRGNYGYTFGSGTRLTVV.